A selection of T cell receptor beta chains follows, all from one sample in a study of blood T cell repertoires in COVID-19. Sequenced by immunoSEQ multiplex PCR; TCRdb stores in-frame clones only, minus some. The sample carries about 270,000 clones, 86% recorded once. The sample consisted of peripheral blood. These receptors originate from a man aged 35 to 55 with active or convalescent COVID-19. CDR3s include the opening cysteine and the closing phenylalanine or tryptophan. Each record gives: CDR3 DNA, CDR3 protein, D gene, J gene, V gene. D genes are given only for firm matches.

CDR3nt: TGTGCCAGCTCACCGGGGGACAGCCTCTTCTATGAGCAGTTCTTC; CDR3aa: CASSPGDSLFYEQFF; d_gene: TRBD1; j_gene: TRBJ2-1; v_gene: TRBV18
CDR3nt: TGCGCCAGCAGCCTATTCCAGGGTGGCCAAGAAACCCAGTACTTC; CDR3aa: CASSLFQGGQETQYF; d_gene: NA; j_gene: TRBJ2-5; v_gene: TRBV5-1
CDR3nt: TGTGCCAGCAGCGGAAGACTAGCGGGGTCTGAGACCCAGTACTTC; CDR3aa: CASSGRLAGSETQYF; d_gene: TRBD2; j_gene: TRBJ2-5; v_gene: TRBV5-6
CDR3nt: TGTGCCAGCAGCCAAATTGTGGTAGCGGGAGTGTGGGCGTACAATGAGCAGTTCTTC; CDR3aa: CASSQIVVAGVWAYNEQFF; d_gene: TRBD2; j_gene: TRBJ2-1; v_gene: TRBV11-3
CDR3nt: TGTGCCAGCAGTGGATTAGATAGCAATCAGCCCCAGCATTTT; CDR3aa: CASSGLDSNQPQHF; d_gene: NA; j_gene: TRBJ1-5; v_gene: TRBV6-1
CDR3nt: TGTGCCTGGAGCTCGTCCCCCGGACAAGTCGAGACCCAGTACTTC; CDR3aa: CAWSSSPGQVETQYF; d_gene: NA; j_gene: TRBJ2-5; v_gene: TRBV30
CDR3nt: TGCGCCAGCAGTGACGGGACTAGCGGGAGGGATGAGCAGTTCTTC; CDR3aa: CASSDGTSGRDEQFF; d_gene: TRBD2; j_gene: TRBJ2-1; v_gene: TRBV10-1
CDR3nt: TGCAGTGCTAATGACAGGGGGCGGAGGTTTGGCTACACCTTC; CDR3aa: CSANDRGRRFGYTF; d_gene: TRBD1; j_gene: TRBJ1-2; v_gene: TRBV20-1
CDR3nt: TGTGCCAGCTCACCACCTGCTAGCGGGAGGGCCTACGAGCAGTACTTC; CDR3aa: CASSPPASGRAYEQYF; d_gene: TRBD2; j_gene: TRBJ2-7; v_gene: TRBV18
CDR3nt: TGTGCCAGCAGCTTAGGGACATACAATGAGCAGTTCTTC; CDR3aa: CASSLGTYNEQFF; d_gene: NA; j_gene: TRBJ2-1; v_gene: TRBV7-9
CDR3nt: TGTGCCAGTAGTAATTCTGTGGGGGGGATTGCCGGGGAGCTGTTTTTT; CDR3aa: CASSNSVGGIAGELFF; d_gene: TRBD2; j_gene: TRBJ2-2; v_gene: TRBV19